This TCR beta chain was observed in a study of beta chain features in type 1 diabetes (dated by TCRdb to 2017 to 2018). Background on the whole study: Mean age, gender distribution, total cell number and subset yield were not different between patients and healthy donors. Across all samples, approximately 98,000,000 sorted cells were examined, and cell number per subset correlated strongly with RNA yield. In the study, recently diagnosed type 1 diabetes patients and matched healthy donors were compared on the TCRB repertoires of their sorted circulating CD4+ T cell subsets. Regulatory and stem cell-like memory subsets were obtained from only 8 patients and roughly 8 healthy donors, while naive and central memory subsets were obtained from all 30 or so donors. Overall study outcomes, separate from this receptor: Naive, central memory and regulatory TCRB repertoires appeared to be more alike among patients than among healthy donors. In all four CD4+ subsets, TCRB CDR3 length was moderately but significantly shorter in type 1 diabetes patients. Shorter templates might be favored by PCR, yet because patient and control samples were amplified and corrected together, any such skew would affect both groups equally. Because small numbers of individuals were included in the HLA sub-analyses, any influence of HLA type on TCRB rearrangement was left unresolved. Sequencing cDNA rather than genomic DNA could over-represent highly expressing activated cells, although activation and CD3 levels did not differ between groups. Patients with type 1 diabetes made fewer insertions and deleted more nucleotides at VDJ recombination sites, implying thymic rearrangement abnormalities.

From each donor, a single peripheral blood sample of roughly 0.11 L on average was drawn into heparinised tubes. Naive, central memory, regulatory and stem cell-like memory CD4+ T cells were sorted on a BD FACSAria II using a panel including CD45RO, CCR7, CD25, CD127, CD95 and CD27. Every sorted population had a purity above 95%. Right away, PBMCs were isolated by Lymphoprep density gradient centrifugation and were stained directly, with no culture step. Samples were stained and sorted in pairs, with one healthy donor and one patient per experiment, so that batch effects were minimized. The High Capacity cDNA Reverse Transcription Kit was used to reverse transcribe all of the isolated RNA, meaning that expressed TCRB transcripts were what got sequenced. Deep immunoSEQ sequencing was applied to naive, central memory and regulatory T cell samples, giving an average of roughly 3.3 million total reads per sample. Sorted cells were lysed in RLT buffer, and RNA was extracted using DNase-treated RNeasy Micro or Mini kits according to cell number. Each cell subset was processed separately to prevent cross-contamination, with patient and healthy donor samples processed together. The immunoSEQ multiplex PCR was used to amplify TCRB sequences from cDNA, yielding 87-bp fragments that span the CDR3 region. The amplicons were sequenced using the Illumina HiSeq platform. The authors processed their data as follows. Synthetic template baselines were used to correct PCR bias computationally, reads within Hamming distance 2 were collapsed, and singletons that could not be merged were discarded. By aligning reads against IMGT, V, D and J genes, CDR3 length, and insertions or deletions at six rearrangement sites were assigned. Within each subset, clonotype counts were normalized to the number of sorted cells before true diversity and Gini coefficients were calculated with the tcR R package. The overlap coefficient, calculated on TCRB nucleotide sequences, was used to measure repertoire sharing. Out-of-frame TCRB sequences from naive cells were analyzed to stand in for the pre-selection repertoire. Drawn from immuneACCESS, this table holds only the in-frame rearrangements with V and J called that TCRdb kept. Clones are partly lost; checked studies trace under half to an unresolved V gene and leave the rest unexplained. Clonal size and the V and J genes are those of that table, whereas D and trimming came from the DNA. Present in this sample are roughly 280,000 clones, around 22% of which were seen just once. The ten largest clones represent approximately 0.011% of the sample.

This clone was counted a few times. Its antigen remains unidentified. No base qualities exist here, and no much larger clone lies one base off it. The CDR3 sequence holds 15 residues, the cysteine and phenylalanine included. Just CDR3 DNA is preserved here, 45 bases in frame from base 1. The V and J segments used are TRBV21-1 and TRBJ1-2. TRBV21-1 is a known pseudogene. Specimen: naive CD4+ T cells from blood. The sample's cell subset or site label, in plain terms: true naive CD4+ T cells. The TCR comes from a woman aged 25 to 39 with type 1 diabetes. The nucleotide sequence reads TGTGCCAGCAACGATGGGAGTATTGGAGGCTATGGCTACACCTTC. The encoded protein is CASNDGSIGGYGYTF.